One TCR beta chain is described in this entry. The antigen is not known. This record belongs to a study of OX40 agonist ivuxolimab in advanced cancers. Study in general: In this cohort, patients received ivuxolimab, an agonistic anti-OX40 (CD134) antibody. Partial response was recorded in three patients: one hepatocellular carcinoma and two cutaneous melanoma cases.

The repertoire was sequenced with immunoSEQ multiplex PCR; TCRdb's copy has only in-frame clones and lacks some. This table has tens of thousands of clones, roughly four fifths appearing once. Autoimmune disease history or systemic immunosuppression barred patients. Whole-study results and caveats: It was also the case that some nonresponders had low normalized T-cell clonal expansion.

Per germline, CDR1 LNHDA and CDR2 SQIVND (reference sequence). V lost 6 bases, J lost 6 bases, and 6 bases lay in between. The CDR3 runs to 11 residues. The sequencing used CD4+ or CD8+ T cells sorted from blood, collected in a trial of the OX40 agonist ivuxolimab. This sequence originates from an adult with an advanced solid tumor such as melanoma, head and neck, liver or kidney cancer. The chain is built from TRBV19 and TRBJ2-1; D gene uncertain. The chain's CDR3 is CASRSGNEQFF. For the CDR3, the DNA is TGTGCCAGTAGGTCGGGCAATGAGCAGTTCTTC.